This TCR beta chain originates from a study of T cell responses to AZD1222 COVID-19 vaccine. Findings and caveats of the study: At 160-218 and 743-854, vaccine-associated CD4 TCRs were dominant, and they spanned spike. Spike-specific TCR breadth and depth grew following two AZD1222 doses. In a largely white British group with more females than males, clonal diversity was possibly underestimated.

A note on this clone: The antigen is not known.

Whether given at about 4 or about 12 weeks, second doses were pooled. Clones were read by immunoSEQ multiplex PCR, and TCRdb kept only the in-frame ones, dropping some. This sample yields about 140,000 clones, of which 88% are seen a single time; around 3.1% belongs to the top ten. This receptor was taken from an adult who received the AZD1222 COVID-19 vaccine. Sequenced here: peripheral blood, sampled 28 days after the second AZD1222 dose.

For the CDR3, the DNA is TGTGCCAGCAGCCCCGGGATTCGGGAGACCCAGTACTTC. Protein product: CASSPGIRETQYF. The chain combines TRBV13 with TRBJ2-5; perhaps TRBD2 as D (5 bases). The CDR3 has 13 residues. Germline values: CDR1 PRHDT, CDR2 FYEKMQ (reference sequence). V was trimmed by 5 bases and J by 5 bases, leaving 12 bases between them.